This TCR beta chain was sequenced during a study of blood T cell repertoires in COVID-19. For the study at large: Acute-phase and convalescent COVID-19 samples originated in the United States, Italy and Spain. PBMCs, B-cell-depleted T cells, or T cells were the source of the cDNA or gDNA that made up the material.

Only in-frame clones appear in the TCRdb table, and some are missing; sequencing was by immunoSEQ multiplex PCR. Altogether 210,000 or so clones are present, around 80% being singletons, with the ten largest covering 7% to 8.5%. V shed 0 bases and J shed 4 bases, with 6 bases lying between them. CDR1 MNHEY and CDR2 SVGAGI come from the germline V gene. This CDR3 spans 13 amino acids. The clonotype comes from a woman in her forties with acute COVID-19. The chain is built from TRBV6-5 and TRBJ1-2, with a possible D match to TRBD1 (5 bases). The sequencing input was PBMCs or T cells enriched from blood (not recorded which). The CDR3 nucleotides read TGTGCCAGCAGTTACTCGGACATCTATGGCTACACCTTC. It specifies CASSYSDIYGYTF.